This paragraph reports one TCR beta chain. This sample was taken from a study of control samples from healthy donors and cancer patients. TCRdb's table, derived via immunoSEQ multiplex PCR, lists solely in-frame clones and lacks some. Among approximately 74,000 clones listed, 94% were seen once. Germline V gene lookup returns CDR1 SGDLS and CDR2 YYNGEE. V lost 3 bases and J 3 bases, leaving 9 bases between the germline ends. CDR3 size: 14 residues. The source material was blood. The chain has TRBV9 and TRBJ2-2; the D is unclear. The receptor's source is a woman in her 30s in good health. The CDR3 DNA is TGTGCCAGCAGCGCCCGGACGGACACCGGGGAGCTGTTTTTT. Protein product: CASSARTDTGELFF.